The entry that follows covers one T cell receptor beta chain sequence. The antigen remains undetermined. These data come from a study of PD-1 blockade in classical Hodgkin lymphoma. The CDR3 length is 17 residues. The germline gives CDR1 MGHRA, CDR2 YSYEKL. With V trimmed by 1 base and J by 11 bases, 19 bases remained unmatched. Libraries were prepared by immunoSEQ multiplex PCR; TCRdb keeps only in-frame clonotypes and omits some of them. There are 100,000 or so clones in the sample; approximately 89% occur only once, and about 20% lies in the top ten. Time point described: cycle 4 day 1 (C4D1), after more than 5 weeks of nivolumab. No patient escaped relapse after autologous stem cell transplantation, and brentuximab vedotin exposure varied. Findings of the study overall: Newly diagnosed patients were reported to exhibit reduced baseline TCR diversity relative to healthy donors. Exclusion was applied to patients who started nivolumab under 1 year after ASCT.

The V call is TRBV4-1, the J call TRBJ1-1; 7 bases match TRBD1. The origin of this receptor is a human donor with classical Hodgkin lymphoma. This specimen consisted of peripheral blood mononuclear cells (PBMCs), obtained before the fourth cycle of nivolumab. This chain's CDR3 is CASSQGDRGALRAWAFF. The CDR3 region has the DNA TGCGCCAGCAGCCAAGGGGACAGAGGGGCCCTTCGAGCGTGGGCTTTCTTT.